This TCR beta chain derives from a study of T cell changes during pregnancy in multiple sclerosis. Only in-frame clones appear in the TCRdb table, and some are missing; sequencing was by immunoSEQ multiplex PCR. The repertoire has roughly 75,000 clones, 92% of them found once; the top ten carry under 2%. Germline V gene lookup returns CDR1 SGHTA and CDR2 FQGNSA. The CDR3 is 14 amino acids. Trimming removed 2 bases from V and 1 base from J, with 8 bases in between. The sample consisted of peripheral blood, taken in the third trimester of pregnancy. The chain uses TRBV7-2 and TRBJ2-5; D not certain. The sequence was obtained from a female donor in good health, enrolled as a control in a pregnancy study. The CDR3 nucleotides read TGTGCCAGCAGCTTAATGGCCATCCAAGAGACCCAGTACTTC. Translated: CASSLMAIQETQYF.